Reported below is one T cell receptor beta chain. The repertoire was sequenced with immunoSEQ multiplex PCR; TCRdb's copy has only in-frame clones and lacks some. The sample consists of about 870,000 clones, 92% of them appearing once. This record comes from a study of shared clonotypes between healthy human individuals. Trimming cost V 4 bases and J 3 bases, with 9 bases left between them. Germline V CDR1 and CDR2: SQVTM, ANQGSEA. There are 13 residues in the CDR3. CD45RO negativity and positive selection for CCR7 defined naive CD8 cells, a population that excluded terminally differentiated effector memory CD45RA+ cells.

The TCR comes from a man in his thirties or forties in good health. The sequenced sample consisted of naive CD8+ T cells sorted from blood. The chain links TRBV29-1 to TRBJ2-2, with D possibly being TRBD1 (6 bases). This CDR3 reads CSVATGYTGELFF. CDR3 coding DNA: TGCAGCGTTGCCACAGGGTACACCGGGGAGCTGTTTTTT.